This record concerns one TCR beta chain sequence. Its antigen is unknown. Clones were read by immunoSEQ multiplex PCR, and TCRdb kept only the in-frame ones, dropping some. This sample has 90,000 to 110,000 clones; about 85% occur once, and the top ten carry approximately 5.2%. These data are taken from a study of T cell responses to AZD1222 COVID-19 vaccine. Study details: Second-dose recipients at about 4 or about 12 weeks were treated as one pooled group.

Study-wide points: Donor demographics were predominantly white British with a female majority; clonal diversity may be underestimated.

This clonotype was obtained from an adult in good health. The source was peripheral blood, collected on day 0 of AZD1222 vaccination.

CDR3 coding DNA: TGTGCCAGCAGTGAAGACACCATGAACACTGAAGCTTTCTTT. The encoded protein is CASSEDTMNTEAFF. J is TRBJ1-1 and V is TRBV6-1; D gene ambiguous. Looked up from germline, CDR1 is MNHNS and CDR2 is SASEGT. The ends were cut back, 1 base at V and 0 bases at J, with 6 bases in the middle. This CDR3 spans 14 amino acids.